This T cell receptor (beta chain) came from a study of cytomegalovirus exposure and HLA in healthy donors. Study in general: Within an early data release were about 80 million unique TCRs drawn from HLA-typed donors.

This PCR relied on a set of 60 Vbeta primers and 13 Jbeta primers. The data were produced by immunoSEQ multiplex PCR, yet TCRdb's version contains in-frame clones alone and is incomplete. This sample's clone table lists some 200,000 clones. A note on this clone: Antigen specificity is unknown.

Study findings and constraints: Common viral pathogens seemed, in a later analysis, to connect with several of the most significant clusters. Rare TCR sequences predominated, though certain public TCRs were found in many donors. In vitro work confirmed that a few CMV-associated chains recognize CMV antigens.

The specimen was PBMCs. This clonotype originated in a man aged 25-45 years in good health and CMV-seronegative.

The CDR3 reads CASSYSGRGNYGYTF. Here the CDR3 DNA reads TGTGCCAGCAGTTACTCGGGAAGGGGGAACTATGGCTACACCTTC. The genes are TRBV6-5 and TRBJ1-2; tentative D call: TRBD1 (6 bases). The V gene's germline CDR1 is MNHEY and CDR2 SVGAGI. The germline V and J ends were trimmed by 0 bases and 2 bases, with 10 bases remaining between them. CDR3 length equals 15 residues.